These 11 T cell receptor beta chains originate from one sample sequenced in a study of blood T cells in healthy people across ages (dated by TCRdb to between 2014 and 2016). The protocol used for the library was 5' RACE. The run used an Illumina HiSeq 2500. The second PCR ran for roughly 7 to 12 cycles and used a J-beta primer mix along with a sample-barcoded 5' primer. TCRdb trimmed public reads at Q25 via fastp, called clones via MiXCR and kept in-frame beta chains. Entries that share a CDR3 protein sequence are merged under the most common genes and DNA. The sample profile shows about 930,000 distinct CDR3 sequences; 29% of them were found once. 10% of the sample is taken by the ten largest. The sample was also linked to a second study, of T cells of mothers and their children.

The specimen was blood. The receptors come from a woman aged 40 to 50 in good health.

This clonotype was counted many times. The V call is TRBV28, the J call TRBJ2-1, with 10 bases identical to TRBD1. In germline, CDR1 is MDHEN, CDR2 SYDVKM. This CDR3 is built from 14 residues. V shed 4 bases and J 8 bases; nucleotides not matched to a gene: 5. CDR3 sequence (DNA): TGTGCCAGCAGTTCCCCCGGGACAGGGGATGAGCAGTTCTTC. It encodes CASSSPGTGDEQFF. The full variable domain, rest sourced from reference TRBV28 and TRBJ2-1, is DVKVTQSSRYLVKRTGEKVFLECVQDMDHENMFWYRQDPGLGLRLIYFSYDVKMKEKGDIPEGYSVSREKKERFSLILESASTNQTSMYLCASSSPGTGDEQFFGPGTRLTVL.

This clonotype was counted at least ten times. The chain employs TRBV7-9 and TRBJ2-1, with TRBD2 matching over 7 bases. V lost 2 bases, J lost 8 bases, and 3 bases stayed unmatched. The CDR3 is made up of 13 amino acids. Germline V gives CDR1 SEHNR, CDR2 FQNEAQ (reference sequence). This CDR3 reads CASSLRGGYEQFF. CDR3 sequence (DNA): TGTGCCAGCAGCTTACGGGGAGGGTATGAGCAGTTCTTC.

CDR3 nucleotide sequence: TGTGCCAGCAGTCGACAGGGACGTGGGGCCAACGTCCTGACTTTC. This encodes CASSRQGRGANVLTF. J is TRBJ2-6 and V is TRBV12-3 or TRBV12-4; 7 bases align to TRBD1. The CDR3 loop spans 15 amino acids. V shed 5 bases, J shed 3 bases, and the junction held 4 bases outside the gene matches.

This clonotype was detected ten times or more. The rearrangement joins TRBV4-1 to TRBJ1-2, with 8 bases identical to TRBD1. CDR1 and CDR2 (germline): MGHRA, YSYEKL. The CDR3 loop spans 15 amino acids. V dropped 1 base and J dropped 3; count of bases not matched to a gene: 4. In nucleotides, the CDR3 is TGCGCCAGCAGCCAAGGGCAGGGGGCATACTATGGCTACACCTTC. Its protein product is CASSQGQGAYYGYTF.

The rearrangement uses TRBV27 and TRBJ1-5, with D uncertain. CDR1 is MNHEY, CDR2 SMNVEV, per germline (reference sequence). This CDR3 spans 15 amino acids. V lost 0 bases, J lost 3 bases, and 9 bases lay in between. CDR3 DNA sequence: TGTGCCAGCAGTTTATCGGGTTTTGCCAATCAGCCCCAGCATTTT. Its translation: CASSLSGFANQPQHF.

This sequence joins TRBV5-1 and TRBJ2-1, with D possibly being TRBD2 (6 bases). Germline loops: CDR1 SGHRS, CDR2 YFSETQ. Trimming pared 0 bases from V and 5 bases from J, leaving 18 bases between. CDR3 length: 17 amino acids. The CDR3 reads CASSLALGGGAHNEQFF. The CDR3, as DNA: TGCGCCAGCAGCTTGGCGCTTGGTGGCGGGGCCCACAATGAGCAGTTCTTC. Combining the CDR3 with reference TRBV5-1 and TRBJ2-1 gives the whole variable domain KAGVTQTPRYLIKTRGQQVTLSCSPISGHRSVSWYQQTPGQGLQFLFEYFSETQRNKGNFPGRFSGRQFSNSRSEMNVSTLELGDSALYLCASSLALGGGAHNEQFFGPGTRLTVL.

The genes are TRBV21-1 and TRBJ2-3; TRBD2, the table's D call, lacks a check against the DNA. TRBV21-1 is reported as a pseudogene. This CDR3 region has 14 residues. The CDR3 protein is CACSKGGPTDTQYF. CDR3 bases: TGTGCCTGCAGCAAAGGAGGGCCCACAGATACGCAGTATTTT.

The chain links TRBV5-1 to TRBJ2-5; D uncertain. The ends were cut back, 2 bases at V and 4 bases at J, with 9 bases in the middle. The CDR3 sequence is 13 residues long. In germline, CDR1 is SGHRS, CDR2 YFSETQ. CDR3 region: CASSLARVETQYF. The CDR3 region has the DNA TGCGCCAGCAGCTTAGCTAGGGTAGAGACCCAGTACTTC.

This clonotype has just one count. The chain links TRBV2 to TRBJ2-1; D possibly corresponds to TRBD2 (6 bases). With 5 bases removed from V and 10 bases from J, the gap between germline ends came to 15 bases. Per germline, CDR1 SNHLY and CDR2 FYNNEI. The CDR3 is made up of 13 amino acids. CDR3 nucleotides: TGTGCCAGCAGTCGAGGAGGGCCGGAGGAGCAGTTCTTC. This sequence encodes CASSRGGPEEQFF.

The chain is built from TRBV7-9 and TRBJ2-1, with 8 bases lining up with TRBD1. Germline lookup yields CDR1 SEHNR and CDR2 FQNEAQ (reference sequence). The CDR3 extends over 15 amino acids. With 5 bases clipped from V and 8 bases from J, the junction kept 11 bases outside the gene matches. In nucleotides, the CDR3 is TGTGCCAGCAGCCCAGGGACAGGCGGACTGGATGAGCAGTTCTTC. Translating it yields CASSPGTGGLDEQFF.

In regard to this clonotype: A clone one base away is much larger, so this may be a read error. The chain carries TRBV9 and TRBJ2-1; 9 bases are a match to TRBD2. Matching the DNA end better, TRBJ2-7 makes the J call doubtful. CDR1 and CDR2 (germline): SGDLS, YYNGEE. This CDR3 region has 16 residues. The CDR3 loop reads CASSVQAGGFYNEQYF. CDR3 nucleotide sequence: TGTGCCAGCAGCGTACAAGCGGGGGGCTTTTACAATGAGCAGTACTTC.